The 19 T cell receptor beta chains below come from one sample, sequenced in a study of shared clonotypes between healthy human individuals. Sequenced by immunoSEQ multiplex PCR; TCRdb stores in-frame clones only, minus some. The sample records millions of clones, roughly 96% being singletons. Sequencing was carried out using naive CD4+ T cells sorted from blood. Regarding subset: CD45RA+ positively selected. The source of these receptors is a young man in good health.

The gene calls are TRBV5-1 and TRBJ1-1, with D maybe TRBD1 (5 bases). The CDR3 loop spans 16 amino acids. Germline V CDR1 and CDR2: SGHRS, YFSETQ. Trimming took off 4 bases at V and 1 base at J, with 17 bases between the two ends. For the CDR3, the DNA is TGCGCCAGCAGCCCAGGATGGGGGTCGTGGAACACTGAAGCTTTCTTT. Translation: CASSPGWGSWNTEAFF.

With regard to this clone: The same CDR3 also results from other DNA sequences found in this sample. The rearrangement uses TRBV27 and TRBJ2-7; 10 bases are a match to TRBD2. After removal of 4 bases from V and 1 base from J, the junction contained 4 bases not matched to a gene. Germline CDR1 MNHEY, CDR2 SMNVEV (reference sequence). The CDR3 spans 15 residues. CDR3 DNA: TGTGCCAGCAGTTCTCTAGCGGGAGTGTCCTACGAGCAGTACTTC. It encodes CASSSLAGVSYEQYF.

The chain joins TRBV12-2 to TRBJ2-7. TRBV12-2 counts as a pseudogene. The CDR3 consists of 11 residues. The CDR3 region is CASRLVPLEYF. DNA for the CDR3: TGTGCAAGTCGCTTGGTTCCCTTGGAATACTTC.

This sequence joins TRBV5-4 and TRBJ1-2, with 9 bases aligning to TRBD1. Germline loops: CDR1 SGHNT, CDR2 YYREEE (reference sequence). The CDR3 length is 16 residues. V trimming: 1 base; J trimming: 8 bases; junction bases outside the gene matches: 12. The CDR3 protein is CASSLIGGTGQDGYTF. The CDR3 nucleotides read TGTGCCAGCAGCTTGATAGGCGGGACAGGGCAGGACGGCTACACCTTC.

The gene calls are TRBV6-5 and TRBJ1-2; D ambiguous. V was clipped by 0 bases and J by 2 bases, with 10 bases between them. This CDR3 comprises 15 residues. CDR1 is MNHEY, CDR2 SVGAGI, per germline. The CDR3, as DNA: TGTGCCAGCAGTTACTCGCCAGCATTCAACTATGGCTACACCTTC. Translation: CASSYSPAFNYGYTF.

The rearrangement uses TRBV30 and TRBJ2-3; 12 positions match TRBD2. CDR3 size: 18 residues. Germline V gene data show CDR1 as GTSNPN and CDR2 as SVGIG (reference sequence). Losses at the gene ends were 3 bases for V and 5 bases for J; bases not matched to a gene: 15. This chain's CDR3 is CAWSRRGASGRGGDTQYF. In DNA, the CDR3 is TGTGCCTGGAGCCGCCGTGGGGCTAGCGGGAGGGGGGGAGATACGCAGTATTTT.

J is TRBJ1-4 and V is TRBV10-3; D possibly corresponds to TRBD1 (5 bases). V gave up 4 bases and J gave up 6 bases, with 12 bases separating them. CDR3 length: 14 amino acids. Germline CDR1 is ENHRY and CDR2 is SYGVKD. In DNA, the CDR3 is TGTGCCATCAGTGTAACAGGCGGGGATGAAAAACTGTTTTTT. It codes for CAISVTGGDEKLFF.

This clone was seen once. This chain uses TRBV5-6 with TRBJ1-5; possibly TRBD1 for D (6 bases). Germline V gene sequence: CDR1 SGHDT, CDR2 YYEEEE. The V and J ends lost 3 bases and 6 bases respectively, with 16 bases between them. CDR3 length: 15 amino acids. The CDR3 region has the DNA TGTGCCAGCAGCTCCTCCAGGGGTATGTTTCAGCCCCAGCATTTT. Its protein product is CASSSSRGMFQPQHF.

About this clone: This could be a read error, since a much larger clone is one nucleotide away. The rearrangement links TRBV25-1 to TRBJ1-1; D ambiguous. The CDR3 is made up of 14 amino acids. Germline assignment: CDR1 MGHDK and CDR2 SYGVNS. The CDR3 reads CASSEVGVKAEASF. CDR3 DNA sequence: TGTGCCAGCAGTGAAGTTGGGGTTAAAGCTGAAGCTTCCTTT. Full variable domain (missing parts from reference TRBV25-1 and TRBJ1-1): EADIYQTPRYLVIGTGKKITLECSQTMGHDKMYWYQQDPGMELHLIHYSYGVNSTEKGDLSSESTVSRIRTEHFPLTLESARPSHTSQYLCASSEVGVKAEASFGQGTRLTVV.

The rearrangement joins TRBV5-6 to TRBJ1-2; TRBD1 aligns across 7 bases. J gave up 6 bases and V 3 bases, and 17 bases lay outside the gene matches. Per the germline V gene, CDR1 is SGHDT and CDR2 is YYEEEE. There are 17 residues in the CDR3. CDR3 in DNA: TGTGCCAGCAGCTACCGTCGGACAGGAGGGGCTTGGGATGGCTACACCTTC. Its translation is CASSYRRTGGAWDGYTF. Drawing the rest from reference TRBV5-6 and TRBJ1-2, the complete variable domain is DAGVTQSPTHLIKTRGQQVTLRCSPKSGHDTVSWYQQALGQGPQFIFQYYEEEERQRGNFPDRFSGHQFPNYSSELNVNALLLGDSALYLCASSYRRTGGAWDGYTFGSGTRLTVV.

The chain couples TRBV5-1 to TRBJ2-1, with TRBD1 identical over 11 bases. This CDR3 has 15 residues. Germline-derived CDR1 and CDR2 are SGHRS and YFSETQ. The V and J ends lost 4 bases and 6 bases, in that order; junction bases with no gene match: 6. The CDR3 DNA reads TGCGCCAGCAGCCCCCGGGGACAGGGGGGCAATGAGCAGTTCTTC. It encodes CASSPRGQGGNEQFF.

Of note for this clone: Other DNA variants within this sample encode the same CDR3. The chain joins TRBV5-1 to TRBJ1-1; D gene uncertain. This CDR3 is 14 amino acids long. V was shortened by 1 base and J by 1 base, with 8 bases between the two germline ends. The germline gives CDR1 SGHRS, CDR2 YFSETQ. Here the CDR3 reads CASSLRWANTEAFF. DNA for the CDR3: TGCGCCAGCAGCTTGAGGTGGGCGAACACTGAAGCTTTCTTT.

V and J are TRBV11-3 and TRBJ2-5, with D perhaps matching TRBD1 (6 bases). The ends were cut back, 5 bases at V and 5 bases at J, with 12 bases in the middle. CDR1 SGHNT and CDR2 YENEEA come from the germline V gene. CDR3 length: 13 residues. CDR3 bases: TGTGCCAGCAGCCCGGGGACATGGGAGACCCAGTACTTC. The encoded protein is CASSPGTWETQYF. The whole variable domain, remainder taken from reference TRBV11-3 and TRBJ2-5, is EAGVVQSPRYKIIEKKQPVAFWCNPISGHNTLYWYLQNLGQGPELLIRYENEEAVDDSQLPKDRFSAERLKGVDSTLKIQPAELGDSAVYLCASSPGTWETQYFGPGTRLLVL.

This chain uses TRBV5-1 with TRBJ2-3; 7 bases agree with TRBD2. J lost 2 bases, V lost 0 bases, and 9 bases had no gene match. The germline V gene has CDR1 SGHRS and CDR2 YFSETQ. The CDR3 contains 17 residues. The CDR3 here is CASSLAIRGGVTDTQYF. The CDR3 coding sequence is TGCGCCAGCAGCTTGGCCATCCGGGGAGGGGTCACAGATACGCAGTATTTT.

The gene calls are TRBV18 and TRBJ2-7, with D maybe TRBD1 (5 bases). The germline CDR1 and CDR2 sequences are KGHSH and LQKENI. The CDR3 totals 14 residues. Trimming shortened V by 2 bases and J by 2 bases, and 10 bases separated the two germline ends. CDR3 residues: CASSPEQVTYEQYF. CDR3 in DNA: TGTGCCAGCTCACCAGAACAGGTTACCTACGAGCAGTACTTC.

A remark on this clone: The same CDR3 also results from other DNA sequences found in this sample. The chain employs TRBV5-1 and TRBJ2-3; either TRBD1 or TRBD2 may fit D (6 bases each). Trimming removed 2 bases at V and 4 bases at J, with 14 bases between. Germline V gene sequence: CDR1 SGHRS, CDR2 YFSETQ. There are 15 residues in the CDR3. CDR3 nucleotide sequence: TGCGCCAGCAGCTTCAGCGGAAGGGGGGCAGATACGCAGTATTTT. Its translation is CASSFSGRGADTQYF.

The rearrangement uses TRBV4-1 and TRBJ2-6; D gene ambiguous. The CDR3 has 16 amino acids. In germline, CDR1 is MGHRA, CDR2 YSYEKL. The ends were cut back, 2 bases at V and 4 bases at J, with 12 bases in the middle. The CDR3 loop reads CASSQRDSGGANVLTF. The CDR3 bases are TGCGCCAGCAGCCAAAGAGATTCTGGAGGGGCCAACGTCCTGACTTTC.

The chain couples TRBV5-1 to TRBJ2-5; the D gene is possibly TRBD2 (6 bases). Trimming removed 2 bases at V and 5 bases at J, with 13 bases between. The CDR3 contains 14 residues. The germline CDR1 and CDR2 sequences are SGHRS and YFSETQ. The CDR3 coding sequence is TGCGCCAGCAGCTTAGGAGGGTCGGGGGAGACCCAGTACTTC. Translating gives CASSLGGSGETQYF.

The CDR3 sequence: CAISDQPNTEAFF. CDR3 DNA sequence: TGTGCCATCAGTGATCAACCGAACACTGAAGCTTTCTTT. This rearrangement joins TRBV10-3 to TRBJ1-1, with D unclear. Trimming shortened V by 3 bases and J by 1 base, and 6 bases separated the two germline ends. This CDR3 comprises 13 residues. Per the germline V gene, CDR1 is ENHRY and CDR2 is SYGVKD.